This T cell receptor beta chain was sequenced for a study of blood T cell repertoires in COVID-19. Turning to the study itself: Some COVID-19 samples were acute and others convalescent; all came from the United States, Italy and Spain. The cDNA or gDNA used as material had been derived from T cells, B-cell-depleted T cells, or PBMCs.

V was pared by 3 bases and J by 1 base, with 2 bases of the junction left unmatched. The germline CDR1 and CDR2 sequences are LNHDA and SQIVND (reference sequence). This CDR3 is 15 amino acids long. Authors' methods: Scientists estimated how many nucleated cells there were by amplifying reference gene primers. TCRdb keeps only in-frame clones here, not all; method: immunoSEQ multiplex PCR. That table gives V, J and clone size, and the DNA gave D and trimming. The sample has 90,000 to 110,000 clones; approximately 82% are singletons. The TCR was taken from a woman aged 80 or older with active or convalescent COVID-19. This sequence joins TRBV19 and TRBJ2-2; 7 positions match TRBD1. The sample was peripheral blood. In DNA form, the CDR3 reads TGTGCCAGTAGTATGACAGGGAGGAACACCGGGGAGCTGTTTTTT. Translated, it gives CASSMTGRNTGELFF. The full variable domain, in which reference TRBV19 and TRBJ2-2 provide the parts outside the CDR3, is DGGITQSPKYLFRKEGQNVTLSCEQNLNHDAMYWYRQDPGQGLRLIYYSQIVNDFQKGDIAEGYSVSREKKESFPLTVTSAQKNPTAFYLCASSMTGRNTGELFFGEGSRLTVL.